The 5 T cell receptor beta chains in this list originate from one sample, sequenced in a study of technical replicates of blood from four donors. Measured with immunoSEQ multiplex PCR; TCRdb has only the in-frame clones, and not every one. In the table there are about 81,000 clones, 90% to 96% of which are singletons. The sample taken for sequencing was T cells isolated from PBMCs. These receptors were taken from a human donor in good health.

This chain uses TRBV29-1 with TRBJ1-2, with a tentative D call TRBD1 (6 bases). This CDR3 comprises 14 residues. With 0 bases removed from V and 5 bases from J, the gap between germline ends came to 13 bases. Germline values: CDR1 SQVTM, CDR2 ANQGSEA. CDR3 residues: CSVEDRDKSYGYTF. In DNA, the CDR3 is TGCAGCGTTGAAGATAGGGACAAGTCATATGGCTACACCTTC.

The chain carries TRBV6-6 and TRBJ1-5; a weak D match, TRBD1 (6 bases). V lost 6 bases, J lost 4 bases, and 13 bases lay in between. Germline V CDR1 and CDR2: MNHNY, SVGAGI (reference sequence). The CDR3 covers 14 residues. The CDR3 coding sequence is TGTGCCAGCAGACCAGACAGGTTGAATCAGCCCCAGCATTTT. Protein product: CASRPDRLNQPQHF.

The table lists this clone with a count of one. The CDR3 is CASSLDGDRGQPQHF. CDR3 bases: TGTGCCAGCAGCCTTGATGGGGACAGGGGCCAGCCCCAGCATTTT. This sequence joins TRBV6-6 and TRBJ1-5, with 10 bases lining up with TRBD1. The CDR3 length is 15 residues. Trimming at V came to 6 bases and at J to 7 bases, leaving 9 bases not matched to a gene. Germline CDR1 and CDR2: MNHNY and SVGAGI (reference sequence).

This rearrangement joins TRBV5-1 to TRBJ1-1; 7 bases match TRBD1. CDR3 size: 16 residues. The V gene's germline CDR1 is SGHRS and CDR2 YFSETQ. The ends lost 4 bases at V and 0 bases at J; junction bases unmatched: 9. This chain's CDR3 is CASSVGGFNLNTEAFF. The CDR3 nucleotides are TGCGCCAGCAGCGTAGGGGGCTTCAACCTGAACACTGAAGCTTTCTTT.

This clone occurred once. The CDR3 sequence: CASSLEALFSYEQYF. The DNA of the CDR3 is TGTGCCAGCAGCTTAGAAGCGTTGTTCTCCTACGAGCAGTACTTC. The chain combines TRBV7-2 with TRBJ2-7; no firm D call. Trimming took off 1 base at V and 0 bases at J, with 10 bases between the two ends. Germline V gene sequence: CDR1 SGHTA, CDR2 FQGNSA. CDR3 length: 15 amino acids.